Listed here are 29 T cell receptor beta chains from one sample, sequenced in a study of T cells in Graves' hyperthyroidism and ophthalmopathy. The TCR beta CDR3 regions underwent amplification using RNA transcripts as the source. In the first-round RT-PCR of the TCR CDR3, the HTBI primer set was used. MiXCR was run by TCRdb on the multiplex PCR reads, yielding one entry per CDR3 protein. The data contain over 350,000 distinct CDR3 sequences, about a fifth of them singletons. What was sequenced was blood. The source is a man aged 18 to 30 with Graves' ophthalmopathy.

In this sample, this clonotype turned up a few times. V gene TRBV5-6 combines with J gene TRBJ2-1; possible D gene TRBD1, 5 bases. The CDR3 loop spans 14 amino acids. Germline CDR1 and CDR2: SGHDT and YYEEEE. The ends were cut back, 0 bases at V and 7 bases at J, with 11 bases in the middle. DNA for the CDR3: TGTGCCAGCAGCTTGGAGCAGGGAAAAAATGAGCAGTTCTTC. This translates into CASSLEQGKNEQFF.

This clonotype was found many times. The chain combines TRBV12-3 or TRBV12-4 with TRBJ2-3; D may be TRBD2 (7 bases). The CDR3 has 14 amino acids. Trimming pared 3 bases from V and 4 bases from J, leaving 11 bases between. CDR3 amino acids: CASSFGGGADTQYF. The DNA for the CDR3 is TGTGCCAGCAGTTTTGGAGGGGGGGCAGATACGCAGTATTTT.

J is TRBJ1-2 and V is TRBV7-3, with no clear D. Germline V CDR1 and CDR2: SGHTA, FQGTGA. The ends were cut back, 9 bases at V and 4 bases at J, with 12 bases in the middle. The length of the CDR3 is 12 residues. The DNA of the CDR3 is TGTGCCAGTAGCGCACAAACCTATGGCTACACCTTC. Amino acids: CASSAQTYGYTF. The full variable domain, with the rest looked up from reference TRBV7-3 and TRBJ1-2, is GAGVSQTPSNKVTEKGKYVELRCDPISGHTALYWYRQSLGQGPEFLIYFQGTGAADDSGLPNDRFFAVRPEGSVSTLKIQRTERGDSAVYLCASSAQTYGYTFGSGTRLTVV.

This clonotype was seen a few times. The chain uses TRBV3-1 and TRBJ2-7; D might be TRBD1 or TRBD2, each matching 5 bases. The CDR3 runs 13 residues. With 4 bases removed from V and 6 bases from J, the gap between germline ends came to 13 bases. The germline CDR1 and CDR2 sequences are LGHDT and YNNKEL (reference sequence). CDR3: CASSPYMRGEQYF. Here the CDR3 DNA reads TGTGCCAGCAGCCCCTACATGAGGGGCGAGCAGTACTTC.

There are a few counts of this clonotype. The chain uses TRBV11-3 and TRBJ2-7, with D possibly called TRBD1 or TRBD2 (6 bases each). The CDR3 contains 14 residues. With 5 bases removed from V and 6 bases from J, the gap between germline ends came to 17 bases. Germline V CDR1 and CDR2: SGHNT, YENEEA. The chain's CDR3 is CASSPKTGASEQYF. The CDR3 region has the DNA TGTGCCAGCAGCCCAAAGACGGGGGCGAGCGAGCAGTACTTC.

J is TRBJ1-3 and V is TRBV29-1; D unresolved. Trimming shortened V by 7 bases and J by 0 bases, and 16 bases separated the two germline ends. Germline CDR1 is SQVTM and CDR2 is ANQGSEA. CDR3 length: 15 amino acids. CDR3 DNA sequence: TGCAGCGCGATAAGGACGGTTAACTCTGGAAACACCATATATTTT. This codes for CSAIRTVNSGNTIYF.

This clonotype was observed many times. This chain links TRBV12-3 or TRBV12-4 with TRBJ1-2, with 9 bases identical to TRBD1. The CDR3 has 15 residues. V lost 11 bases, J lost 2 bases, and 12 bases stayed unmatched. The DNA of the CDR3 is TGTGCCGGAAGCGCCCCGGGGACAGGGAACTATGGCTACACCTTC. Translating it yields CAGSAPGTGNYGYTF.

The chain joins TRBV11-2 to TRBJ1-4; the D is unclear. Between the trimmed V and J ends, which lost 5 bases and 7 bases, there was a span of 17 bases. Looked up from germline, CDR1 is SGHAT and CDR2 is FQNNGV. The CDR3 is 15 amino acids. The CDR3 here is CASSASGENSEKLFF. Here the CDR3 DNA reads TGTGCCAGCAGCGCCTCCGGGGAAAATTCTGAAAAACTGTTTTTT.

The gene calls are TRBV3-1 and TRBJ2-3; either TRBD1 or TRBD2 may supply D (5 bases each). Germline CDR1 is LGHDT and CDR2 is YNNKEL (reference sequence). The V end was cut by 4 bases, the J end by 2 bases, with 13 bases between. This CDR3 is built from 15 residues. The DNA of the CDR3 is TGTGCCAGCAGCCGCCCGGGACCAACCACAGATACGCAGTATTTT. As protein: CASSRPGPTTDTQYF.

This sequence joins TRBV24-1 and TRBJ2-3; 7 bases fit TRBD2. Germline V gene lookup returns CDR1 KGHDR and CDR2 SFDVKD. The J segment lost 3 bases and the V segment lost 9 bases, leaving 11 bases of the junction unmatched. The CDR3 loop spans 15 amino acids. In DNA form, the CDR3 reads TGTGCCACCTCCCGGGGGGTCCTCGGGACAGATACGCAGTATTTT. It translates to CATSRGVLGTDTQYF.

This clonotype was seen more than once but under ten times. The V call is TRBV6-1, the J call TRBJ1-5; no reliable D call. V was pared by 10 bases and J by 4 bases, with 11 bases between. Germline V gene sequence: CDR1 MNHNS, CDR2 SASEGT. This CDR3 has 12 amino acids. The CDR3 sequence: CATVRINQPQHF. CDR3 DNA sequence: TGTGCCACCGTGAGGATAAATCAGCCCCAGCATTTT.

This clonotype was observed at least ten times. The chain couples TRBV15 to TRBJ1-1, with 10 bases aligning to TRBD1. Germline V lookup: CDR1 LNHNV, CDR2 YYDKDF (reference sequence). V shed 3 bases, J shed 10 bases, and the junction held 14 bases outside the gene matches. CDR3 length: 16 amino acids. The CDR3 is CATSRTGGEVWTGAFF. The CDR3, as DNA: TGTGCCACCAGCAGGACAGGGGGCGAGGTCTGGACGGGAGCTTTCTTT.

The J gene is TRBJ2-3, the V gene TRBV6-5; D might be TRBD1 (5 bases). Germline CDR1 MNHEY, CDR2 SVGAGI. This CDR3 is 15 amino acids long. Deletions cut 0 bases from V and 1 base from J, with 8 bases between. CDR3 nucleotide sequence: TGTGCCAGCAGTTACTCGCAGGGCGGCACAGATACGCAGTATTTT. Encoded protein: CASSYSQGGTDTQYF.

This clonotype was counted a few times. CDR3 amino acids: CASSGTGPRGAQHF. DNA for the CDR3: TGTGCCAGCAGTGGGACAGGCCCCCGCGGGGCCCAGCATTTT. The rearrangement uses TRBV6-1 and TRBJ1-5, with 7 bases lining up with TRBD1. CDR1 is MNHNS, CDR2 SASEGT, per germline. The CDR3 totals 14 residues. V dropped 4 bases and J dropped 11; count of bases not matched to a gene: 11.

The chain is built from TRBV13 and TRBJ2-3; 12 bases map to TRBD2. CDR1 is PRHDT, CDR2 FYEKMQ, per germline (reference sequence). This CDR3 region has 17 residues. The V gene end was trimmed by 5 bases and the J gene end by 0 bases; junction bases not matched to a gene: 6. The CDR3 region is CASSATGTSGSTDTQYF. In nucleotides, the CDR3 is TGTGCCAGCAGCGCCACCGGGACTAGCGGGAGCACAGATACGCAGTATTTT.

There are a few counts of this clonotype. The DNA for the CDR3 is TGTGCCAGCACCCCAAGGGACAGGCCGCAAGATACGCAGTATTTT. Protein sequence: CASTPRDRPQDTQYF. The V call is TRBV7-9, the J call TRBJ2-3; the match to TRBD1 covers 8 bases. Trimming at V came to 7 bases and at J to 5 bases, leaving 11 bases not matched to a gene. The CDR3 has 15 amino acids. The germline V gene has CDR1 SEHNR and CDR2 FQNEAQ (reference sequence).

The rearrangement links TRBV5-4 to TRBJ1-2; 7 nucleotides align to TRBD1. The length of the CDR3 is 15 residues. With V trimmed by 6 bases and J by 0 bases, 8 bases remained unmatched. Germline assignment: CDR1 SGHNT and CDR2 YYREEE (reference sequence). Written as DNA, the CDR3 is TGTGCCAGCACCATACAGGGGAGGGCTAACTATGGCTACACCTTC. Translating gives CASTIQGRANYGYTF. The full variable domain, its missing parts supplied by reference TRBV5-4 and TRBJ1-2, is ETGVTQSPTHLIKTRGQQVTLRCSSQSGHNTVSWYQQALGQGPQFIFQYYREEENGRGNFPPRFSGLQFPNYSSELNVNALELDDSALYLCASTIQGRANYGYTFGSGTRLTVV.

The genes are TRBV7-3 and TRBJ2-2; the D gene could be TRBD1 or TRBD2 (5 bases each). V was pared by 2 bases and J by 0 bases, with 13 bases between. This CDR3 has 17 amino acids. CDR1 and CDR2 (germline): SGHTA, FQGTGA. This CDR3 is CASSLGDPISNTGELFF. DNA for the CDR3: TGTGCCAGCAGCTTAGGGGACCCCATCTCGAACACCGGGGAGCTGTTTTTT. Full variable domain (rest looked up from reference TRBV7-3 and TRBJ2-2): GAGVSQTPSNKVTEKGKYVELRCDPISGHTALYWYRQSLGQGPEFLIYFQGTGAADDSGLPNDRFFAVRPEGSVSTLKIQRTERGDSAVYLCASSLGDPISNTGELFFGEGSRLTVL.

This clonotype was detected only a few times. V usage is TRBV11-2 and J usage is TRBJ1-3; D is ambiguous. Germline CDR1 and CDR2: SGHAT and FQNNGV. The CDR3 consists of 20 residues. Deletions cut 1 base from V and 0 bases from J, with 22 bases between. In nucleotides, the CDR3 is TGTGCCAGCAGCTTAGGGGTCTTTGAGCTCATGTCTCTCTCTGGAAACACCATATATTTT. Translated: CASSLGVFELMSLSGNTIYF. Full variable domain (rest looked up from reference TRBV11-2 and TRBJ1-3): EAGVAQSPRYKIIEKRQSVAFWCNPISGHATLYWYQQILGQGPKLLIQFQNNGVVDDSQLPKDRFSAERLKGVDSTLKIQPAKLEDSAVYLCASSLGVFELMSLSGNTIYFGEGSWLTVV.

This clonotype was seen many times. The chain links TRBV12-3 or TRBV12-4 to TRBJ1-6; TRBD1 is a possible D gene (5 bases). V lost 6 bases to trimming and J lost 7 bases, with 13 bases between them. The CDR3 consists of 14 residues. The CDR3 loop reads CASSSRDENSPLHF. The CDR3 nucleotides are TGTGCCAGCAGCAGCAGGGATGAGAATTCACCCCTCCACTTT.

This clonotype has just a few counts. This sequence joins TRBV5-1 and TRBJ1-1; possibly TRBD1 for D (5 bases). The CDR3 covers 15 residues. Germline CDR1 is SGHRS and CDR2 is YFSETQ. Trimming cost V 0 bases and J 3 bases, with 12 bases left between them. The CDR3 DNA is TGCGCCAGCAGCTTGGCCATAGGGGATTACACTGAAGCTTTCTTT. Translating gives CASSLAIGDYTEAFF. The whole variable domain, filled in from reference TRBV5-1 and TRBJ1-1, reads KAGVTQTPRYLIKTRGQQVTLSCSPISGHRSVSWYQQTPGQGLQFLFEYFSETQRNKGNFPGRFSGRQFSNSRSEMNVSTLELGDSALYLCASSLAIGDYTEAFFGQGTRLTVV.

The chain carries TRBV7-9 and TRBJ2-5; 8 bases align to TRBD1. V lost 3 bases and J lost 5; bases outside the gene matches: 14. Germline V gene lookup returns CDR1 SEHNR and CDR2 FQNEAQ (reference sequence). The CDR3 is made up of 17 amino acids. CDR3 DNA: TGTGCCAGCAGCTTTGCCGACAGGGGAAGGGCGAGGGAGACCCAGTACTTC. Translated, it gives CASSFADRGRARETQYF. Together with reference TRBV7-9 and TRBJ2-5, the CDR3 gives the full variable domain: DTGVSQNPRHKITKRGQNVTFRCDPISEHNRLYWYRQTLGQGPEFLTYFQNEAQLEKSRLLSDRFSAERPKGSFSTLEIQRTEQGDSAMYLCASSFADRGRARETQYFGPGTRLLVL.

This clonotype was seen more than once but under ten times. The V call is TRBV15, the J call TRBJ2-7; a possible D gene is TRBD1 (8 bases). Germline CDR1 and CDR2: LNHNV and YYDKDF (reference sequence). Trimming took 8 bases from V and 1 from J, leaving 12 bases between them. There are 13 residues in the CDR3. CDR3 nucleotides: TGTGCCACCGGGGGGGACAGGTCCTACGAGCAGTACTTC. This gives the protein CATGGDRSYEQYF.

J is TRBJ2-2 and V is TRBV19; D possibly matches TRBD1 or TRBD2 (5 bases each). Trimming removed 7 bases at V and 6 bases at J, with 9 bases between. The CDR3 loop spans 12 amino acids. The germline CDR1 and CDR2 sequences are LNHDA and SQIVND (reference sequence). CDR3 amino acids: CASTLGAGELFF. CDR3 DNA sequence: TGTGCCAGTACCCTGGGGGCCGGGGAGCTGTTTTTT.

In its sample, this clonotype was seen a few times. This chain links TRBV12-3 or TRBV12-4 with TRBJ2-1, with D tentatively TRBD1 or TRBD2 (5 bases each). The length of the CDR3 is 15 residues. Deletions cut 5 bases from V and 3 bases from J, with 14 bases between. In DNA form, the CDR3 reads TGTGCCAGCAGTGTCCGGGACGCCAGCTACAATGAGCAGTTCTTC. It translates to CASSVRDASYNEQFF.

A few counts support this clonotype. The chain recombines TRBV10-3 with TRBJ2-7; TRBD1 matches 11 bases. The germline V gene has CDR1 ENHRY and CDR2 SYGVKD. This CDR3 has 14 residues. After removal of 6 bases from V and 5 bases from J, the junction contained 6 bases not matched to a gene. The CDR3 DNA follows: TGTGCCATCAGGACGGGACAGGGGGTCGACGAGCAGTACTTC. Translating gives CAIRTGQGVDEQYF.

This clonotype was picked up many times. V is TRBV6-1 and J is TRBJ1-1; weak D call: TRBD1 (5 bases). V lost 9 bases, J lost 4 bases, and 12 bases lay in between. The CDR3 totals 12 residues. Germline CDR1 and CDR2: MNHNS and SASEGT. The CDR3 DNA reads TGTGCCAGTAGGGGAGTTGGCACTGAAGCTTTCTTT. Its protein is CASRGVGTEAFF.

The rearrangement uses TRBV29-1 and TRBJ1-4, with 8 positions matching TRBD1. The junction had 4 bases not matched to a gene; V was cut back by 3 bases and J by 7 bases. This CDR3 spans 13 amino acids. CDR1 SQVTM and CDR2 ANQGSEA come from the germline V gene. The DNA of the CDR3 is TGCAGCGTTGATGGACAGGGAGGTGAAAAACTGTTTTTT. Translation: CSVDGQGGEKLFF.

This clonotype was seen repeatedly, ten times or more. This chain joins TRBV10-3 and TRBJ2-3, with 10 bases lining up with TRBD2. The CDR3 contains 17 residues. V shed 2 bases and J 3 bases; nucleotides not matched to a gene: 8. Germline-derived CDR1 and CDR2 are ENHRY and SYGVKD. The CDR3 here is CAISEGRAGGLTDTQYF. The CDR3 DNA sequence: TGTGCCATCAGTGAGGGACGAGCGGGGGGGCTGACAGATACGCAGTATTTT.